This T cell receptor (beta chain) was found in a study of beta chain features in type 1 diabetes. All of the isolated RNA was reverse transcribed, so expressed TCRB transcripts were sequenced. Produced via immunoSEQ multiplex PCR; TCRdb's table is partial and in-frame only. Found here are some 160,000 clones, roughly 9% of them singletons; the top ten hold under 0.85%. The CDR3 runs 17 residues. Germline loops: CDR1 SEHNR, CDR2 FQNEAQ (reference sequence). After removal of 4 bases from V and 5 bases from J, the junction contained 15 bases not matched to a gene. For this clone: The target antigen is unknown.

General observations from the study: Significant though moderate, a shortening of TCRB CDR3s appeared in all four CD4+ subsets of Type 1 diabetes patients. Since sequencing was performed on cDNA, cells with high TCR expression could be over-represented.

This receptor was identified in a woman aged 30 to 39 with type 1 diabetes. The chain links TRBV7-9 to TRBJ1-2; 8 positions match TRBD1. Specimen: central memory CD4+ T cells from blood. CDR3 sequence: CASSSFRDRSLRYGYTF. CDR3 DNA sequence: TGTGCCAGCAGCTCTTTCCGGGACAGGAGTCTTAGGTATGGCTACACCTTC.